This T cell receptor (beta chain) was captured in a study of HIV-infected patients and healthy controls. General observations from the study: Untreated HIV+ repertoires had roughly threefold fewer distinct CDR3s and lower Shannon diversity than healthy controls. Healthy controls carried many MAIT alpha-chain CDR3s, while HIV+ repertoires had few.

Antiretroviral therapy had run roughly three months, about 14 weeks, before follow-up blood collection. No cell fractionation was done, so the repertoire covers all unsorted peripheral blood T cells. Peripheral blood, approximately 2.5 ml, was drawn for RNA extraction. Exclusions covered tumors, febrile or AIDS-related illness, and hepatitis B or C coinfection. Reverse transcription used around 500 ng RNA and constant-region primers for alpha and beta. Using multiplexing indices, alpha and beta chain libraries were generated apart by chain-specific third strand synthesis. MiXCR was run by TCRdb on the 5' RACE reads, yielding one entry per CDR3 protein. The sample has some 6,500 distinct CDR3 sequences, more than 6.5% seen once. This clonotype rates as medium-sized. What it recognizes is unknown. This CDR3 contains 15 residues. V shed 2 bases, J shed 3 bases, and the junction held 5 bases outside the gene matches. The germline gives CDR1 ENHRY, CDR2 SYGVKD.

The input for sequencing was blood, taken during antiretroviral therapy. The V call is TRBV10-3, the J call TRBJ2-3; 7 bases agree with TRBD2. The clonotype originates from an adult with HIV infection. CDR3 amino acids: CAISEGPSGTDTQYF. The CDR3 nucleotides read TGTGCCATCAGTGAGGGACCTAGCGGTACAGATACGCAGTATTTT.